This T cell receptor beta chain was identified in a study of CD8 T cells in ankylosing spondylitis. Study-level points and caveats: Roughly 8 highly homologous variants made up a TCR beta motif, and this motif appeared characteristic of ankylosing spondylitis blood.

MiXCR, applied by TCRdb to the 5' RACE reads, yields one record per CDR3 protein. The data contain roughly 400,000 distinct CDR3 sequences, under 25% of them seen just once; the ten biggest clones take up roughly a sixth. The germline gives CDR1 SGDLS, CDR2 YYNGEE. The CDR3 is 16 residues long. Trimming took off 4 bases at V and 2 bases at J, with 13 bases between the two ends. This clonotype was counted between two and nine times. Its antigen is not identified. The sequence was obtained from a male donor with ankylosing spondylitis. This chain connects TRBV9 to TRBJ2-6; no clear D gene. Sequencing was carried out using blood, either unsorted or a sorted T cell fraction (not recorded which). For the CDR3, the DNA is TGTGCCAGCAGCCCCCCCTATGCGGCTGGGGCCAACGTCCTGACTTTC. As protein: CASSPPYAAGANVLTF. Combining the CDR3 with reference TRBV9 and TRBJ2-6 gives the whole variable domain DSGVTQTPKHLITATGQRVTLRCSPRSGDLSVYWYQQSLDQGLQFLIQYYNGEERAKGNILERFSAQQFPDLHSELNLSSLELGDSALYFCASSPPYAAGANVLTFGAGSRLTVL.